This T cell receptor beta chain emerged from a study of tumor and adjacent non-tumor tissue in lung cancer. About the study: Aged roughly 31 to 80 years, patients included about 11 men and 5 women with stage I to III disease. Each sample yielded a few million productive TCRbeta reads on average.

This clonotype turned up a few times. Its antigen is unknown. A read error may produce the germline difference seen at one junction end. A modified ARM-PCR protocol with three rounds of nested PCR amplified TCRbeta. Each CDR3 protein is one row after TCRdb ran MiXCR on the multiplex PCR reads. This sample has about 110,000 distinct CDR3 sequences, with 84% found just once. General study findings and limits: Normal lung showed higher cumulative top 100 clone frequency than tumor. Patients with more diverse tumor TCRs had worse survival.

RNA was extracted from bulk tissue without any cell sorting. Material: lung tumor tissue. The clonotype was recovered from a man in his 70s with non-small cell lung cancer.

CDR3 sequence: CASSQKSGDGYTF. The CDR3 coding sequence is TGCGCCAGCAGCCAAAAGTCAGGGGATGGTTACACCTTC. The chain has TRBV4-3 and TRBJ1-2; TRBD1 is a possible D gene (6 bases). The CDR3 runs to 13 residues. CDR1 is LGHNA and CDR2 is YSLEER in the germline V gene.